This T cell receptor (beta chain) was sequenced during a study of blood T cell repertoires in COVID-19. The wider study: Sites across the United States, Italy and Spain contributed samples from acute and convalescent COVID-19. Nucleic acid was either cDNA or gDNA, and it came from T cells, B-cell-depleted T cells, or PBMCs.

J was trimmed by 3 bases and V by 9 bases; bases with no gene match: 10. The germline V gene encodes CDR1 MGHDK and CDR2 SYGVNS. The CDR3 length is 15 residues. Original processing notes: Amplifying reference gene primers gave estimates of nucleated cell counts. Clones were read by immunoSEQ multiplex PCR, and TCRdb kept only the in-frame ones, dropping some. D and trimming were read from the DNA, whereas the V and J calls and clone size are those reported in that table. The sample records fewer than 180,000 clones, about 90% being singletons. The chain is built from TRBV25-1 and TRBJ2-5; TRBD1 matches at 10 bases. Source material: peripheral blood. This clonotype originated in a woman aged 55-69 years with active or convalescent COVID-19. This CDR3 reads CASTNAGTGEETQYF. The CDR3 DNA sequence: TGTGCCAGTACAAACGCCGGGACAGGGGAAGAGACCCAGTACTTC.